This TCR beta chain stems from a study of prognosis after radiotherapy for stage I lung cancer. By two-round multiplex PCR, the TCR beta CDR3 was amplified from genomic DNA. Specific primers for each TRBV and TRBJ gene were what first-round PCR used. TCRdb recomputed calls from the multiplex PCR reads with MiXCR, one row per CDR3 protein. The table lists approximately 20,000 distinct CDR3 sequences, around 24% of them singletons. CDR1 and CDR2 (germline): MNHEY, SVGAGI. The CDR3 spans 14 residues. Trimming stripped 0 bases from V and 3 bases from J, with 8 bases between. Ten or more counts support this clonotype.

This clonotype was obtained from a donor at least 50 years old with non-small cell lung cancer. The rearrangement joins TRBV6-5 to TRBJ2-5, with D unresolved. Sequenced here: PBMCs, sampled before or after stereotactic body radiation therapy (not recorded which). The CDR3 DNA reads as TGTGCCAGCAGTTACTCGGACGGTGAAGAGACCCAGTACTTC. Its protein is CASSYSDGEETQYF.